A selection of T cell receptor beta chains follows, all from one sample in a study of blood T cells in healthy people across ages. Using its own MiXCR run on the 5' RACE reads, TCRdb lists one record per CDR3 protein. Here the sample spans hundreds of thousands of distinct CDR3 sequences, 45% to 70% being singletons. Input material: blood. Receptor source: a middle-aged man in good health. CDR3s include the opening cysteine and the closing phenylalanine or tryptophan. Clone size is shown for a subset of rows, as once, few, many or a class of expanded clone.

v_call,cdr3_length,j_call,clone_size,cdr3_aa
TRBV5-4,17,TRBJ2-4,few,CASSLVGETLAKNIQYF
TRBV30,16,TRBJ1-1,once,CAWSPATGHRSTEAFF
TRBV6-1,14,TRBJ2-1,few,CASSRTSGSYEQFF
TRBV18,11,TRBJ2-5,few,CASSNKETQYF
TRBV15,12,TRBJ2-3,few,CATSARTDTQYF
TRBV15,13,TRBJ1-4,NA,CATKNTGNEKLFF
TRBV7-9,13,TRBJ2-1,NA,CASSLDSLNEQFF
TRBV20-1,20,TRBJ2-3,NA,CSARDRGQGYLSTSTDTRYF
TRBV4-1,17,TRBJ1-2,NA,CASSQDWAQAGTYGYTF
TRBV20-1,13,TRBJ1-4,NA,CSAPIQGGEKLFF
TRBV24-1,14,TRBJ2-5,few,CATSDFGPQETQYF
TRBV28,15,TRBJ2-1,NA,CASSFRGPSYNEQFF
TRBV6-4,14,TRBJ2-1,NA,CASSDSQGYNEQFF
TRBV3-1,14,TRBJ1-4,NA,CASSQPHVGGKLFF
TRBV10-3,14,TRBJ1-2,NA,CAISGSGTSYGYTF
TRBV18,16,TRBJ2-5,NA,CASSPGTGGIQEAQYF
TRBV5-1,14,TRBJ2-5,few,CASSAAGQVGTQYF
TRBV15,16,TRBJ2-5,NA,CATSIKAGQGLETQYF
TRBV4-1,16,TRBJ1-1,NA,CASSSGTGFKYTEAFF
TRBV6-1,15,TRBJ1-2,NA,CASRGQGATNYGYTF
TRBV6-1,15,TRBJ2-5,NA,CASSEAGLAGETQYF
TRBV12-3/TRBV12-4,16,TRBJ2-1,NA,CASSPDPHGTYNEQFF
TRBV27,15,NA,NA,CASSLENGPSYEQYF
TRBV12-3/TRBV12-4,15,TRBJ2-7,NA,CASSSHSGSSYEQYF
TRBV6-2/TRBV6-3,15,TRBJ2-1,NA,CASRNLARAYNEQFF
TRBV7-9,16,TRBJ2-4,few,CASSLPRDGRENIQYF
TRBV20-1,13,TRBJ2-7,many,CSARLAEGYEQYF
TRBV5-1,13,TRBJ1-1,NA,CASSGYSGTEAFF